This T cell receptor (beta chain) is from a study of tumor-infiltrating lymphocytes in primary liver carcinoma. Study information: Tumor stage was T1-T3 N0M0, and tumor size was roughly 4 to 10 cm across. Samples returned roughly 3.65 to 8 million productive TCRbeta reads, a yield that was similar across tissue types.

Joint extraction of RNA and DNA used roughly 17-32 mg of bulk tissue that was unsorted. Those sampled were patients whose primary liver carcinoma was treated by surgical resection. The study's findings and limits: Tumors reached a significantly greater top-250-clone fraction than blood did (p = 0.039).

Details on this clonotype: What it recognizes is unknown. A read error may produce the germline difference seen at one junction end.

Synthesis of TCR beta cDNA was carried out from approximately 0.55 ug total RNA with a constant-region primer. Employing slightly modified ARM-PCR, three nested multiplex PCR rounds were run, and these gave rise to the TCR beta libraries. TCRdb reprocessed the multiplex PCR reads via MiXCR and lists one record per CDR3 protein. The sample lists some 130,000 distinct CDR3 sequences, about two thirds occurring once. Material: tumor-adjacent normal liver tissue. The clonotype comes from a woman aged 60-75 years with primary liver carcinoma and hepatitis B virus infection.

Written as DNA, the CDR3 is TGTGCTAGCAGCTCAGTAGGGGGTAGAGGCGACATTCAGTACTTC. Translated: CASSSVGGRGDIQYF. V is TRBV11-2 and J is TRBJ2-4, with TRBD1 as a possible D gene (6 bases). CDR1 and CDR2 (germline): SGHAT, FQNNGV. The CDR3 consists of 15 residues.